Given below is one TCR beta chain in context. Losses at the gene ends were 6 bases for V and 0 bases for J; bases not matched to a gene: 13. Looked up from germline, CDR1 is SGHTA and CDR2 is FQGNSA. The CDR3 sequence is 18 residues long. This sample was included in a study of blood T cell repertoires in COVID-19. Cohort placement rested on clinical history that participants reported themselves. Method: immunoSEQ multiplex PCR; TCRdb's copy keeps in-frame clones and lacks some. This sample has approximately 360,000 clones, with around 87% found just once. This sequence was found in a man in his forties or fifties in a cohort exposed to, infected with or recovered from COVID-19 (not recorded which). The V and J genes are TRBV7-2 and TRBJ2-3; 9 positions match TRBD2. Sequencing used PBMCs or T cells enriched from blood (not recorded which). The CDR3 spells CASRFGRTSATSTDTQYF. The CDR3 DNA reads as TGTGCCAGCAGGTTCGGGAGGACTAGCGCAACTAGCACAGATACGCAGTATTTT.